This T cell receptor (beta chain) was recovered during a study of Ad26.COV2.S vaccination and SARS-CoV-2 variants. Whole-study findings and limits: Analytic work on TCR breadth and depth might have understated the full extent of total T cell responses. Non-spike TCR breadth was similar in vaccine and placebo recipients.

Some clones are missing from TCRdb's copy, which holds only in-frame ones; the method was immunoSEQ multiplex PCR. This sample yields roughly 500,000 clones, of which roughly nine tenths are seen a single time; about 2.5% belongs to the top ten. As concerns this clone: Its antigen is still unknown.

Treatment meaning: about 20 received Ad26.COV2.S at low or high dose, single or two shots; 5 received placebo; per-sample allocation not given. Sample collection was performed on day 63 after the first vaccine or placebo injection. A Boston donor was an adult aged 18-55 years. Sequencing was performed on peripheral blood, taken in a trial of Ad26.COV2.S vaccine versus placebo. The TCR was taken from a person aged 18 to 65 who received the Ad26.COV2.S COVID-19 vaccine or a placebo.

This CDR3 is CASSRQGMGYTF. In DNA form, the CDR3 reads TGTGCCAGCAGTCGACAGGGGATGGGCTACACCTTC. The chain recombines TRBV6-2 or TRBV6-3 with TRBJ1-2; 8 bases are a match to TRBD1. V gave up 5 bases and J gave up 8 bases; unmatched junction bases: 4. Looked up from germline, CDR1 is MNHEY and CDR2 is SVGEGT. This CDR3 has 12 amino acids.